The 17 T cell receptor delta chains reported below all come from one sample, sequenced in a study of gamma-delta chains in newborns, infants, children. TCRdb reprocessed the reads using CATT. Of thousands of delta-chain clones in the sample, 0.6% to 0.65% are singletons; the top ten hold just under 15%. The sequencing sample was made of blood. These receptors came from a child who was a newborn, infant or young child, either healthy, febrile or measles-vaccinated (not recorded which).

No J gene was named, though the V gene is TRDV2; the D call of TRDD3 is as the table states it, not checked on the DNA. The length of the CDR3 is 15 residues. From germline, CDR1 is GEAIGNYY and CDR2 EKD. This CDR3 reads CACDTVLGDLTAQHF. The CDR3 DNA reads as TGTGCCTGTGACACGGTCCTGGGGGATCTGACAGCACAACACTTC.

On this clone: TCRdb's protein, taken from a much larger clone, differs from this DNA's translation at residue 8, likely owing to a read error; the protein displayed comes from the DNA. This sample also contains other DNA sequences that code for the same CDR3. The chain recombines TRDV2 with TRDJ1; the D gene is possibly TRDD3 (6 bases). The CDR3 sequence is 16 residues long. The germline V gene encodes CDR1 GEAIGNYY and CDR2 EKD. Trimming removed 1 base from V and 0 bases from J, with 14 bases in between. The CDR3 sequence: CACDTMGGTYTDKLIF. CDR3 nucleotide sequence: TGTGCCTGTGACACAATGGGGGGTACGTACACCGATAAACTCATCTTT.

As concerns this clone: The protein held in TCRdb is that of a much larger clone and does not match this DNA's translation at residue 3, likely because of a read error; the protein shown is translated from the DNA. This chain joins TRDV2 and TRDJ3, with 8 positions matching TRDD3. CDR3 size: 19 residues. CDR1 and CDR2 from the germline V gene are GEAIGNYY and EKD. The CDR3 reads CARDLTGGPSSWDTRQMFF. CDR3 nucleotides: TGTGCCCGTGATCTTACTGGGGGTCCTAGCTCCTGGGACACCCGACAGATGTTTTTC.

This clone was recorded a few times. TCRdb assigns this DNA the protein of a much larger clone, which departs from its translation at residue 11; this likely reflects a read error, and the protein shown comes from translating the DNA. This chain joins TRDV2 and TRDJ3; 12 nucleotides agree with TRDD3. This CDR3 is built from 20 residues. From germline, CDR1 is GEAIGNYY and CDR2 EKD. The trim removed 3 bases at V and 0 bases at J, leaving 8 bases unmatched. DNA of the CDR3: TGTGCCTGTGACCGTACTGGGGGATACCTAGGCTCCTGGGACACCCGACAGATGTTTTTC. Its translation is CACDRTGGYLGSWDTRQMFF.

Regarding this clone: This likely came from a read error, as a far larger clone is one base away. Other DNA sequences within the sample encode an identical CDR3. This sequence joins TRDV2 and TRDJ2, with D maybe TRDD3 (6 bases). This CDR3 is built from 16 residues. CDR1 GEAIGNYY and CDR2 EKD come from the germline V gene. CDR3 DNA: TGCGCCTGTGACACCGCGGGGATTACTACTACAGCACAACTCTTCTTT. It specifies CACDTAGITTTAQLFF.

In its sample, this clone was seen a few times. The protein recorded in TCRdb matches a much larger clone and deviates from this DNA's translation at residue 4, suggesting a read error; the protein here is obtained by translating the DNA. The V call is TRDV2, the J call TRDJ3, with TRDD3 matching over 8 bases. CDR1 is GEAIGNYY and CDR2 is EKD in the germline V gene. The CDR3 covers 17 residues. After removal of 7 bases from V and 0 bases from J, the junction contained 7 bases not matched to a gene. This CDR3 reads CACRGIESSWDTRQMFF. The CDR3 coding sequence is TGTGCCTGCCGGGGGATAGAAAGCTCCTGGGACACCCGACAGATGTTTTTC.

As to this clone: With only one base between it and a far larger clone, this is likely a read error. This sample also contains other DNA sequences that code for the same CDR3. The V gene is TRDV2, the J gene TRDJ2; TRDD3 matches at 10 bases. The CDR3 extends over 15 amino acids. Germline V gene lookup returns CDR1 GEAIGNYY and CDR2 EKD. CDR3 sequence: CACDKLGDLTAQLFF. The DNA of the CDR3 is TGTGCCTGTGACAAACTGGGGGATTTGACCGCACAACTCTTCTTT.

Concerning this clone: This DNA's translation differs at residue 5 from TCRdb's protein, which comes from a much larger clone; a read error is likely, and the protein shown is translated from the DNA. The V and J genes are TRDV2 and TRDJ3, with D possibly TRDD3 on 5 matching bases. There are 17 residues in the CDR3. Trimming pared 3 bases from V and 2 bases from J, leaving 13 bases between. CDR1 is GEAIGNYY and CDR2 is EKD in the germline V gene. The CDR3 region is CACDAVKGAWDTRQMFF. CDR3 DNA sequence: TGTGCCTGTGACGCCGTTAAGGGGGCCTGGGACACCCGACAGATGTTTTTC.

This clone was found a few times. This likely came from a read error, as a far larger clone is one base away. This same CDR3 is encoded by further DNA sequences in the sample. The gene calls are TRDV2 and TRDJ3; 7 bases line up with TRDD3. CDR1 and CDR2 (germline): GEAIGNYY, EKD. Trimming at V came to 4 bases and at J to 1 base, leaving 9 bases not matched to a gene. This CDR3 has 18 amino acids. The CDR3 loop reads CACDLLGISSWDTRQMFF. The CDR3 DNA reads TGTGCCTGTGATCTACTGGGGATCTCATCCTGGGACACCCGACAGATGTTTTTC.

This clone was picked up a small number of times. TCRdb's listed protein matches a much larger clone and diverges from this DNA's translation at residue 8, likely through a read error; the protein shown comes from the DNA. The V and J genes are TRDV2 and TRDJ2; TRDD3 matches at 7 bases. CDR1 is GEAIGNYY, CDR2 EKD, per germline. J was trimmed by 4 bases and V by 2 bases; bases with no gene match: 6. This CDR3 is 15 amino acids long. The CDR3 bases are TGTGCCTGTGACATACTGGGGAATACGACAGCACAACTCTTCTTT. Encoded protein: CACDILGNTTAQLFF.

A word on this clone: Its ends do not fully match the called genes, so a read error is possible. Other nucleotide sequences in the sample specify the same CDR3. This chain uses TRDV3 with TRDJ1, with 12 bases aligning to TRDD3. Germline-derived CDR1 and CDR2 are TVYSNPD and GDNSRS (reference sequence). The CDR3 covers 13 residues. The CDR3 DNA reads TGCGCATTAACTGGGGGATACATCGATAAACTCATCTTT. The encoded protein is CALTGGYIDKLIF.

Regarding this clone: A far larger clone is only one base removed, so a read error is likely. The chain carries TRDV2 and TRDJ3; 8 bases align to TRDD3. Germline V gives CDR1 GEAIGNYY, CDR2 EKD. The CDR3 totals 17 residues. Germline trimming cut 3 bases from V and 0 bases from J; bases unmatched to any gene: 3. The DNA of the CDR3 is TGTGCCTGTGACGCCTGGGGGAGCTCCTGGGACACCCGACAGATGTTTTTC. This codes for CACDAWGSSWDTRQMFF.

There are a few counts of this clone. The protein that TCRdb holds for this DNA derives from a much larger clone and differs from the translated DNA at residue 7, which likely indicates a read error; the protein shown here is translated from the DNA. The chain carries TRDV2 and TRDJ2; 8 positions agree with TRDD3. This CDR3 comprises 17 residues. The junction had 11 bases not matched to a gene; V was cut back by 0 bases and J by 6 bases. Germline lookup yields CDR1 GEAIGNYY and CDR2 EKD. The CDR3 here is CACDTVSGGISSAQLFF. Written as DNA, the CDR3 is TGTGCCTGTGACACCGTGTCTGGGGGGATATCTTCAGCACAACTCTTCTTT.

This clone has only a few counts. The protein TCRdb gives is from a much larger clone and does not agree with this DNA's translation at residue 11, likely a read error; the protein shown here comes from the DNA. The chain couples TRDV2 to TRDJ2; the match to TRDD3 covers 8 bases. CDR3 length: 19 amino acids. From germline, CDR1 is GEAIGNYY and CDR2 EKD. J was trimmed by 1 base and V by 0 bases; bases with no gene match: 12. CDR3 nucleotides: TGTGCCTGTGACACCGCGGGGACTGGGGGCTGTATTTTGACAGCACAACTCTTCTTT. Translated, it gives CACDTAGTGGCILTAQLFF.

About this clone itself: With only one base between it and a far larger clone, this is likely a read error. Other DNA variants within this sample encode the same CDR3. This chain joins TRDV2 and TRDJ3, with 12 bases fitting TRDD3. The CDR3 totals 21 residues. The V gene's germline CDR1 is GEAIGNYY and CDR2 EKD. For the CDR3, the DNA is TGTGCCTGTGACCCCGTACTGGGGGATACCCGCATCTCCTGGGACACCCGACAGATGTTCTTC. It specifies CACDPVLGDTRISWDTRQMFF.

A remark on this clone: The likely explanation is a read error, given a far larger clone one base away. Other DNA sequences within the sample encode an identical CDR3. This chain links TRDV2 with TRDJ3; 12 bases align to TRDD3. After removal of 2 bases from V and 4 bases from J, the junction contained 5 bases not matched to a gene. The CDR3 extends over 18 amino acids. Germline CDR1 is GEAIGNYY and CDR2 is EKD. CDR3 sequence: CACDKLGDTKWDTRQMFF. The CDR3 nucleotides read TGTGCCTGTGACAAGCTGGGGGATACGAAATGGGACACCCGACAGATGTTTTTC.

This clone was counted between two and nine times. This sequence is one base from a far larger clone and is likely a read error. At the DNA level, this CDR3 is encoded by other sequences in the same sample as well. J is TRDJ3 and V is TRDV2; 13 bases map to TRDD3. Per the germline V gene, CDR1 is GEAIGNYY and CDR2 is EKD. The CDR3 extends over 20 amino acids. In DNA form, the CDR3 reads TGTGCCTGTGACACCGTACTGGGGGATACGAGCTCCTGGGACACCCGGCAGATGTTTTTC. As protein: CACDTVLGDTSSWDTRQMFF.